This entry lists 26 T cell receptor beta chains sequenced from one sample in a study of T-cell memory formation after mild COVID-19. Each CDR3 protein is one row after TCRdb ran MiXCR on the 5' RACE reads. The table records hundreds of thousands of distinct CDR3 sequences, more than 15% of them present only once. Sequenced: PBMCs or a T cell subset sorted from them (not recorded which). The receptors originated from a man between 18 and 29 years old who had mild COVID-19 (a few samples of this study predate the infection). Cell type and time point are not known.

A few counts support this clonotype. The chain couples TRBV6-2 or TRBV6-3 to TRBJ1-2, with 7 bases lining up with TRBD1. CDR1 is MNHEY, CDR2 SVGEGT, per germline. The CDR3 consists of 14 residues. J gave up 4 bases and V 7 bases, and 9 bases lay outside the gene matches. This CDR3 reads CASTVTGQIYGYTF. In DNA form, the CDR3 reads TGTGCCAGCACCGTGACGGGACAGATCTATGGCTACACCTTC.

This clonotype has at least ten counts. The CDR3 nucleotides are TGCAGTGCTAGGGGGGGTGCCTTACAAGAGACCCAGTACTTC. Translation gives CSARGGALQETQYF. This sequence joins TRBV20-1 and TRBJ2-5; the D gene is possibly TRBD2 (6 bases). The V gene's germline CDR1 is DFQATT and CDR2 SNEGSKA (reference sequence). This CDR3 region has 14 residues. V lost 3 bases to trimming and J lost 2 bases, with 13 bases between them.

This clonotype was picked up a small number of times. The chain combines TRBV11-3 with TRBJ2-5; D possibly corresponds to TRBD1 (6 bases). This CDR3 contains 15 residues. CDR1 is SGHNT, CDR2 YENEEA, per germline. Trimming pared 5 bases from V and 1 base from J, leaving 14 bases between. CDR3 bases: TGTGCCAGCAGCCTTGGGGGCGGAAGCCAAGAGACCCAGTACTTC. Translated: CASSLGGGSQETQYF.

The V call is TRBV7-9, the J call TRBJ2-2; D perhaps matches TRBD1 (6 bases). This CDR3 region has 15 residues. CDR1 is SEHNR and CDR2 is FQNEAQ in the germline V gene (reference sequence). V was pared by 2 bases and J by 4 bases, with 11 bases between. The CDR3 is CASSLNRVITGELFF. The DNA of the CDR3 is TGTGCCAGCAGCTTAAACAGGGTTATCACCGGGGAGCTGTTTTTT.

The CDR3 loop reads CASSPRGTDARDPRGDTQYF. The CDR3 region has the DNA TGTGCCAGCAGCCCGCGGGGGACAGACGCCCGGGACCCCCGTGGAGATACGCAGTATTTT. The J gene is TRBJ2-3, the V gene TRBV7-2; D assignment may be TRBD1 or TRBD2 (7 bases each). Trimming left V 5 bases short and J 5 bases short, with 32 bases between. Germline loops: CDR1 SGHTA, CDR2 FQGNSA. This CDR3 is built from 20 residues.

V and J are TRBV6-5 and TRBJ1-4, with 7 bases aligning to TRBD1. V lost 2 bases to trimming and J lost 3 bases; unmatched junction nucleotides: 3. The CDR3 extends over 15 amino acids. Germline V gives CDR1 MNHEY, CDR2 SVGAGI. CDR3 nucleotides: TGTGCCAGCAGTTACGGAGACAGGGCTAATGAAAAACTGTTTTTT. It yields the protein CASSYGDRANEKLFF.

The CDR3 loop is CATSGNRGTGELFF. CDR3 nucleotide sequence: TGTGCCACCAGTGGCAACAGGGGCACCGGGGAGCTGTTTTTT. The chain uses TRBV24-1 and TRBJ2-2, with 7 bases that match TRBD1. The V and J ends lost 5 bases and 4 bases, in that order; junction bases with no gene match: 3. CDR1 is KGHDR, CDR2 SFDVKD, per germline. The CDR3 has 14 amino acids.

The chain is built from TRBV29-1 and TRBJ1-2; possibly TRBD1 for D (5 bases). Germline V gene sequence: CDR1 SQVTM, CDR2 ANQGSEA. Deletions cut 4 bases from V and 2 bases from J, with 17 bases between. The CDR3 length is 15 residues. Written as DNA, the CDR3 is TGCAGCGTTGCACTCGCCGGGGGGGAAAACTATGGCTACACCTTC. Its translation: CSVALAGGENYGYTF. The variable domain in full, with the rest retrieved from reference TRBV29-1 and TRBJ1-2, is SAVISQKPSRDICQRGTSLTIQCQVDSQVTMMFWYRQQPGQSLTLIATANQGSEATYESGFVIDKFPISRPNLTFSTLTVSNMSPEDSSIYLCSVALAGGENYGYTFGSGTRLTVV.

This chain joins TRBV28 and TRBJ1-1; D may be TRBD1 (5 bases). CDR1 MDHEN and CDR2 SYDVKM come from the germline V gene. The CDR3 has 15 residues. V lost 6 bases, J lost 4 bases, and 18 bases lay in between. The CDR3 reads CASSPTAGPSTEAFF. CDR3 DNA sequence: TGTGCCAGCAGCCCCACAGCAGGGCCGAGCACTGAAGCTTTCTTT.

A note on this clonotype: A read error may be the cause here, since a much bigger clone is one base away. The chain links TRBV7-9 to TRBJ2-7, with D possibly being TRBD1 or TRBD2 (5 bases each). The CDR3 runs to 13 residues. The V end was cut by 5 bases, the J end by 0 bases, with 8 bases between. Per the germline V gene, CDR1 is SEHNR and CDR2 is FQNEAQ (reference sequence). For the CDR3, the DNA is TGTGCCAGCAGCCCGAGGGGCTCCTACGAGCAGTACGTC. It codes for CASSPRGSYEQYV.

The sample holds a few counts of this clonotype. V and J are TRBV5-5 and TRBJ2-3, with D tentatively TRBD2 (6 bases). Germline CDR1 reads SGHKS; CDR2 reads YYEKEE (reference sequence). This CDR3 is 15 amino acids long. V gave up 3 bases and J gave up 1 base, with 12 bases separating them. In nucleotides, the CDR3 is TGTGCCAGCAGCTGGGAGGTACGTCGCACAGATACGCAGTATTTT. Translation: CASSWEVRRTDTQYF.

The V gene is TRBV5-1, the J gene TRBJ2-3; D ambiguous. The CDR3 covers 15 residues. The V end lost 0 bases, the J end lost 2 bases, and 10 bases lay between the germline ends. CDR1 SGHRS and CDR2 YFSETQ come from the germline V gene. CDR3 in DNA: TGCGCCAGCAGCTTGGATGCCCCCGCCACAGATACGCAGTATTTT. Translating it yields CASSLDAPATDTQYF.

A few counts support this clonotype. V is TRBV9 and J is TRBJ1-2; 11 bases line up with TRBD1. Germline trimming cut 3 bases from V and 7 bases from J; bases unmatched to any gene: 8. CDR1 is SGDLS, CDR2 YYNGEE, per germline. The CDR3 is 15 residues long. CDR3 DNA sequence: TGTGCCAGCAGCGACCTCGGGACAGGGGGTTCTGGCTACACCTTC. It specifies CASSDLGTGGSGYTF.

V gene TRBV10-3 combines with J gene TRBJ2-1; tentative D call: TRBD2 (6 bases). CDR1 and CDR2 from the germline V gene are ENHRY and SYGVKD. V was clipped by 8 bases and J by 2 bases, with 13 bases between them. The length of the CDR3 is 14 residues. DNA of the CDR3: TGTGCCATCGTGGGAACGGGAGCCTACAATGAGCAGTTCTTC. It translates to CAIVGTGAYNEQFF.

There are a few counts of this clonotype. Germline and junction disagree at one end, which may indicate a read error. This sequence joins TRBV5-8 and TRBJ2-7, with no clear D. The CDR3 totals 9 residues. The germline gives CDR1 SGHTS, CDR2 YDEGEE. The CDR3: CASTVLDAF. CDR3 nucleotide sequence: TGTGCCAGCACCGTCCTGGATGCATTC.

The chain joins TRBV7-2 to TRBJ2-7; D gene unclear. This CDR3 is built from 12 residues. Germline assignment: CDR1 SGHTA and CDR2 FQGNSA. Trimming removed 3 bases from V and 3 bases from J, with 6 bases in between. The DNA for the CDR3 is TGTGCCAGCAGCTTCGGTTTCTACGAGCAGTACGTC. It is translated as CASSFGFYEQYV.

This clonotype was seen a few times. The DNA for the CDR3 is TGCGCCAGCAGCCAAGATCAAAAGGAGACCCAGTACTTC. Protein sequence: CASSQDQKETQYF. V gene TRBV4-1 combines with J gene TRBJ2-5; D is ambiguous. CDR1 is MGHRA, CDR2 YSYEKL, per germline. V was trimmed by 0 bases and J by 5 bases, leaving 7 bases between them. This CDR3 is 13 amino acids long.

This clonotype has a handful of counts. This sequence joins TRBV6-6 and TRBJ2-6, with D tentatively TRBD1 (6 bases). Germline V gene lookup returns CDR1 MNHNY and CDR2 SVGAGI (reference sequence). V lost 8 bases to trimming and J lost 4 bases, with 15 bases between them. The CDR3 runs to 15 residues. The CDR3 sequence is CASGRQALGANVLTF. Here the CDR3 DNA reads TGTGCCAGCGGACGACAGGCGTTAGGGGCCAACGTCCTGACTTTC.

The table lists this clonotype with a few counts. The J gene is TRBJ1-1, the V gene TRBV6-2 or TRBV6-3, with D uncertain. Looked up from germline, CDR1 is MNHEY and CDR2 is SVGEGT. The CDR3 has 13 residues. Trimming took 6 bases from V and 4 from J, leaving 12 bases between them. The CDR3 bases are TGTGCCAGCAGCCCGGAGGTGTTCACTGAAGCTTTCTTT. Translating gives CASSPEVFTEAFF.

The chain couples TRBV9 to TRBJ1-4; D is ambiguous. This CDR3 is built from 14 residues. V was shortened by 0 bases and J by 3 bases, with 6 bases between the two germline ends. CDR1 SGDLS and CDR2 YYNGEE come from the germline V gene. The CDR3, as DNA: TGTGCCAGCAGCGTAGGTCAGGCTAATGAAAAACTGTTTTTT. It yields the protein CASSVGQANEKLFF.

This chain uses TRBV7-8 with TRBJ2-5; D is possibly TRBD2 (6 bases). CDR3 length: 14 amino acids. CDR1 SGHVS and CDR2 FQNEAQ come from the germline V gene. V was shortened by 3 bases and J by 1 base, with 9 bases between the two germline ends. DNA for the CDR3: TGTGCCAGCAGCTTCGGGGACTTCCAAGAGACCCAGTACTTC. It specifies CASSFGDFQETQYF.

This clonotype was picked up a small number of times. The chain's CDR3 is CASGKGFTEAFF. The CDR3 coding sequence is TGTGCTAGTGGGAAGGGGTTCACTGAAGCTTTCTTT. The chain combines TRBV12-5 with TRBJ1-1; tentatively, D is TRBD1 (5 bases). V was trimmed by 6 bases and J by 4 bases, leaving 9 bases between them. The CDR3 runs 12 residues. Germline V lookup: CDR1 LGHNT, CDR2 FRNRAP.

This clonotype was picked up a small number of times. In DNA, the CDR3 is TGTGCCAGCAGTTACCGGGAGACGTCCTACGAGCAGTACGTC. Translated, it gives CASSYRETSYEQYV. V gene TRBV6-2 or TRBV6-3 combines with J gene TRBJ2-7; tentatively, D is TRBD2 (6 bases). CDR3 length equals 14 residues. The germline CDR1 and CDR2 sequences are MNHEY and SVGEGT. Trimming removed 2 bases at V and 1 base at J, with 9 bases between.

The chain joins TRBV6-5 to TRBJ2-7; 12 positions match TRBD2. The ends lost 0 bases at V and 3 bases at J; junction bases unmatched: 3. CDR3 length: 16 residues. Germline V gene lookup returns CDR1 MNHEY and CDR2 SVGAGI. The CDR3 region is CASSYSGLAGRYEQYF. The CDR3 region has the DNA TGTGCCAGCAGTTACTCGGGACTAGCGGGCCGCTACGAGCAGTACTTC.

The genes are TRBV11-2 and TRBJ2-2, with a possible D match to TRBD1 (6 bases). There are 16 residues in the CDR3. The germline CDR1 and CDR2 sequences are SGHAT and FQNNGV. The V end was cut by 0 bases, the J end by 7 bases, with 15 bases between. The CDR3: CASSLDLVGAVGELFF. CDR3 DNA sequence: TGTGCCAGCAGCTTAGATCTCGTGGGGGCCGTCGGGGAGCTGTTTTTT.

This clonotype turned up a few times. The chain uses TRBV12-5 and TRBJ1-2; tentative D call: TRBD1 (6 bases). V lost 5 bases and J lost 6, with 19 bases in between. The CDR3 loop spans 15 amino acids. Germline V CDR1 and CDR2: LGHNT, FRNRAP. CDR3 sequence (DNA): TGTGCTAGTGGTCTATTCGAGCGGGGGCGAGATGGCTACACCTTC. This sequence encodes CASGLFERGRDGYTF.